A single sample is the source of the 25 T cell receptor beta chains below, sequenced in a study of T cell responses to AZD1222 COVID-19 vaccine. Libraries were prepared by immunoSEQ multiplex PCR; TCRdb keeps only in-frame clonotypes and omits some of them. Of approximately 81,000 clones listed, around nine tenths are singletons. The sample in question was peripheral blood, obtained on day 0 of MenACWY control vaccination. All receptors come from an adult in good health.

The rearrangement uses TRBV6-5 and TRBJ1-5; D uncertain. CDR1 is MNHEY, CDR2 SVGAGI, per germline. The CDR3 loop spans 13 amino acids. V was shortened by 5 bases and J by 4 bases, with 9 bases between the two germline ends. CDR3 in DNA: TGTGCCAGCAGTCCCGGCGGAAATCAGCCCCAGCATTTT. It is translated as CASSPGGNQPQHF.

The chain has TRBV3-1 (or the pseudogene TRBV3-2) and TRBJ2-7, with D maybe TRBD1 (5 bases). CDR1 LGHDT and CDR2 YNNKEL come from the germline V gene (reference sequence). The CDR3 totals 16 residues. Trimming shortened V by 0 bases and J by 0 bases, and 12 bases separated the two germline ends. For the CDR3, the DNA is TGTGCCAGCAGCCAAGATTCGTGGACACACTCCTACGAGCAGTACTTC. This codes for CASSQDSWTHSYEQYF.

Only one count was recorded for this clone. V usage is TRBV18 and J usage is TRBJ1-3; maybe TRBD1 (6 bases). There are 14 residues in the CDR3. V was pared by 1 base and J by 9 bases, with 13 bases between. Per germline, CDR1 KGHSH and CDR2 LQKENI. The CDR3 nucleotides are TGTGCCAGCTCACCACAAACAGGGCACAGCACCATATATTTT. Encoded protein: CASSPQTGHSTIYF.

The chain recombines TRBV12-3 or TRBV12-4 with TRBJ1-5, with no clear D. The CDR3 is 13 residues long. Trimming removed 5 bases at V and 5 bases at J, with 10 bases between. This CDR3 is CASSLLRDQPQHF. For the CDR3, the DNA is TGTGCCAGCAGTCTCCTTCGGGATCAGCCCCAGCATTTT.

This chain joins TRBV11-2 and TRBJ2-1; either TRBD1 or TRBD2 may fit D (5 bases each). Per germline, CDR1 SGHAT and CDR2 FQNNGV. The CDR3 runs to 15 residues. Between the trimmed V and J ends, which lost 2 bases and 6 bases, there was a span of 14 bases. This CDR3 reads CASSLMGTFGNEQFF. The DNA for the CDR3 is TGTGCCAGCAGCTTAATGGGGACCTTCGGCAATGAGCAGTTCTTC.

V gene TRBV19 combines with J gene TRBJ1-5, with D tentatively TRBD1 (6 bases). CDR3 length: 13 residues. Germline CDR1 LNHDA, CDR2 SQIVND (reference sequence). V was shortened by 4 bases and J by 5 bases, with 9 bases between the two germline ends. The CDR3 is CASSRTADQPQHF. The CDR3 region has the DNA TGTGCCAGTAGTAGGACAGCAGATCAGCCCCAGCATTTT.

V usage is TRBV29-1 and J usage is TRBJ2-7; D remains unclear. The CDR3 loop spans 13 amino acids. The V end lost 3 bases, the J end lost 2 bases, and 11 bases lay between the germline ends. Per the germline V gene, CDR1 is SQVTM and CDR2 is ANQGSEA. The CDR3, as DNA: TGCAGCGTTGATACGGGTCCCCCCTACGAGCAGTACTTC. Protein sequence: CSVDTGPPYEQYF.

The chain recombines TRBV29-1 with TRBJ2-7; TRBD1 is a possible D gene (7 bases). The CDR3 loop spans 12 amino acids. The germline V gene has CDR1 SQVTM and CDR2 ANQGSEA. The DNA of the CDR3 is TGCGTAGCGGTGCCAGGGGGCTACGAGCAGTACTTC. Protein: CVAVPGGYEQYF.

The chain links TRBV28 to TRBJ1-1; TRBD1 might be the D (6 bases). This CDR3 comprises 13 residues. Germline assignment: CDR1 MDHEN and CDR2 SYDVKM. V was pared by 6 bases and J by 7 bases, with 15 bases between. CDR3 protein: CASSEGTGHEAFF. The CDR3 region has the DNA TGTGCCAGCAGCGAGGGGACGGGACATGAAGCTTTCTTT.

The chain joins TRBV7-9 to TRBJ2-7, with 9 bases lining up with TRBD2. The J segment lost 2 bases and the V segment lost 1 base, leaving 3 bases of the junction unmatched. The germline V gene has CDR1 SEHNR and CDR2 FQNEAQ (reference sequence). This CDR3 contains 15 residues. The CDR3 reads CASSLGLAGPYEQYF. The CDR3 coding sequence is TGTGCCAGCAGCTTAGGTCTAGCGGGACCCTACGAGCAGTACTTC.

V is TRBV6-5 and J is TRBJ1-5; 9 positions match TRBD1. Germline CDR1 is MNHEY and CDR2 is SVGAGI. Trimming at V came to 8 bases and at J to 1 base, leaving 3 bases not matched to a gene. The CDR3 totals 14 residues. The CDR3, as DNA: TGTGCCAGCCAGACAGGGGGGAGCAATCAGCCCCAGCATTTT. Its translation: CASQTGGSNQPQHF.

This chain links TRBV28 with TRBJ1-1; TRBD1 aligns across 11 bases. CDR1 MDHEN and CDR2 SYDVKM come from the germline V gene. J gave up 8 bases and V 1 base, and 9 bases lay outside the gene matches. The CDR3 consists of 16 residues. The CDR3 spells CASSLSTPGTGGEAFF. As DNA, the CDR3 is TGTGCCAGCAGTTTATCTACCCCCGGGACAGGGGGGGAAGCTTTCTTT.

The chain is built from TRBV5-5 and TRBJ2-7, with 10 bases lining up with TRBD2. J gave up 6 bases and V 3 bases, and 6 bases lay outside the gene matches. This CDR3 is built from 14 residues. Germline V gives CDR1 SGHKS, CDR2 YYEKEE (reference sequence). The CDR3 region has the DNA TGTGCCAGCAGCTCGCTAAGCGGGGGGGGCGAGCAGTACTTC. Translated: CASSSLSGGGEQYF.

The genes are TRBV6-4 and TRBJ2-7, with D tentatively TRBD2 (5 bases). Trimming left V 4 bases short and J 11 bases short, with 18 bases between. The CDR3 runs 13 residues. Germline V gives CDR1 MRHNA, CDR2 SNTAGT. CDR3 amino acids: CASSVVGLHREYF. CDR3 in DNA: TGTGCCAGCAGTGTCGTCGGACTCCATAGGGAGTACTTC.

This clone was seen only a few times. The V call is TRBV27, the J call TRBJ2-6, with no clear D. The germline gives CDR1 MNHEY, CDR2 SMNVEV (reference sequence). The CDR3 consists of 14 residues. V shed 6 bases and J shed 4 bases, with 10 bases lying between them. The CDR3 bases are TGTGCCAGCAGAGACCTTCTGGGGGCCAACGTCCTGACTTTC. Protein product: CASRDLLGANVLTF.

The rearrangement links TRBV6-5 to TRBJ2-2; D may match TRBD1 or TRBD2 (6 bases each). The CDR3 has 16 amino acids. V was trimmed by 0 bases and J by 7 bases, leaving 15 bases between them. From germline, CDR1 is MNHEY and CDR2 SVGAGI. The CDR3 DNA follows: TGTGCCAGCAGTTACTCGCCGATGGGGGGCGGCGGGGAGCTGTTTTTT. Its protein product is CASSYSPMGGGGELFF.

The rearrangement joins TRBV2 to TRBJ1-5; D gene uncertain. The germline gives CDR1 SNHLY, CDR2 FYNNEI. Trimming took off 3 bases at V and 0 bases at J, with 6 bases between the two ends. The length of the CDR3 is 14 residues. CDR3 protein: CASSERDSNQPQHF. In DNA form, the CDR3 reads TGTGCCAGCAGTGAGAGGGATAGCAATCAGCCCCAGCATTTT.

This sequence joins TRBV11-2 and TRBJ1-2; the D is unclear. Trimming stripped 1 base from V and 4 bases from J, with 7 bases between. Germline V gene data show CDR1 as SGHAT and CDR2 as FQNNGV. The CDR3 loop spans 13 amino acids. The CDR3 reads CASSLGQIYGYTF. The DNA for the CDR3 is TGTGCCAGCAGCTTAGGCCAGATCTATGGCTACACCTTC.

The J gene is TRBJ1-2, the V gene TRBV5-8; tentatively, D is TRBD1 (6 bases). Germline V gene sequence: CDR1 SGHTS, CDR2 YDEGEE. Between the trimmed V and J ends, which lost 4 bases and 8 bases, there was a span of 18 bases. The CDR3 runs to 14 residues. This chain's CDR3 is CASSPLGGLSGYTF. CDR3 in DNA: TGTGCCAGCAGCCCCCTAGGGGGGTTGTCCGGCTACACCTTC.

The genes are TRBV28 and TRBJ2-1; 9 bases are shared with TRBD2. The CDR3 runs 15 residues. V shed 6 bases and J 5 bases; nucleotides not matched to a gene: 8. The germline CDR1 and CDR2 sequences are MDHEN and SYDVKM. As DNA, the CDR3 is TGTGCCAGCAGGTTAGCGGGAGTGGAGAACAATGAGCAGTTCTTC. Protein product: CASRLAGVENNEQFF.

The rearrangement links TRBV5-1 to TRBJ2-1; D is uncertain. V was pared by 0 bases and J by 1 base, with 8 bases between. CDR3 length equals 15 residues. Germline V gene sequence: CDR1 SGHRS, CDR2 YFSETQ. The CDR3 DNA is TGCGCCAGCAGCTTGGACATTGGGTCCTACAATGAGCAGTTCTTC. It codes for CASSLDIGSYNEQFF.

J is TRBJ2-2 and V is TRBV3-1 (or the pseudogene TRBV3-2); D is possibly TRBD2 (5 bases). Trimming removed 0 bases from V and 2 bases from J, with 22 bases in between. The germline V gene has CDR1 LGHDT and CDR2 YNNKEL (reference sequence). The CDR3 runs to 20 residues. The CDR3 loop reads CASSQELPSGLEGNTGELFF. DNA of the CDR3: TGTGCCAGCAGCCAAGAATTGCCCTCTGGCCTCGAGGGTAACACCGGGGAGCTGTTTTTT.

The J gene is TRBJ1-4, the V gene TRBV7-2; D possibly corresponds to TRBD1 (5 bases). The CDR3 is 14 amino acids. V was clipped by 2 bases and J by 5 bases, with 9 bases between them. Germline V gene sequence: CDR1 SGHTA, CDR2 FQGNSA. Written as DNA, the CDR3 is TGTGCCAGCAGCTTATGGCAGGGCAATGAAAAACTGTTTTTT. It encodes CASSLWQGNEKLFF.

The chain recombines TRBV18 with TRBJ1-1, with 8 bases identical to TRBD1. The germline CDR1 and CDR2 sequences are KGHSH and LQKENI. V gave up 3 bases and J gave up 6 bases; unmatched junction bases: 9. This CDR3 contains 15 residues. The CDR3 is CASSPGQGATAEAFF. CDR3 bases: TGTGCCAGCTCACCCGGCCAGGGGGCTACGGCTGAAGCTTTCTTT.

This chain joins TRBV7-2 and TRBJ2-1; the match to TRBD2 covers 9 bases. From germline, CDR1 is SGHTA and CDR2 FQGNSA. The J segment lost 9 bases and the V segment lost 2 bases, leaving 5 bases of the junction unmatched. CDR3 length: 14 amino acids. This CDR3 reads CASSLLGGRGEQFF. CDR3 DNA: TGTGCCAGCAGCTTACTCGGCGGGAGGGGTGAGCAGTTCTTC.